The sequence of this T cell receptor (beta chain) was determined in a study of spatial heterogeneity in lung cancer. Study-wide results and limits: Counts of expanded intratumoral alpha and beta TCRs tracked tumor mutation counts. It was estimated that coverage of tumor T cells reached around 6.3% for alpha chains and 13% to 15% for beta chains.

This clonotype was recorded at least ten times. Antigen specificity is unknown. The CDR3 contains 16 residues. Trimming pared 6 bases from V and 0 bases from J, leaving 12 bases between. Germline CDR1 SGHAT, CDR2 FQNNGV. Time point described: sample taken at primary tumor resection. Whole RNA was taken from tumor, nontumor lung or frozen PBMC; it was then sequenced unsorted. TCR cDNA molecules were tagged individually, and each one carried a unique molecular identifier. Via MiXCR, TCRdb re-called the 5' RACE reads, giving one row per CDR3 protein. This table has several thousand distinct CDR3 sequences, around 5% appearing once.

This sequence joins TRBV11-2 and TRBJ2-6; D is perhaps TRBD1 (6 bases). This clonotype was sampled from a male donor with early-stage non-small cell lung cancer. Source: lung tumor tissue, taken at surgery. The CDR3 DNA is TGTGCCAGCAGGGAACCAGGGGACTCTGGGGCCAACGTCCTGACTTTC. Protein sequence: CASREPGDSGANVLTF.